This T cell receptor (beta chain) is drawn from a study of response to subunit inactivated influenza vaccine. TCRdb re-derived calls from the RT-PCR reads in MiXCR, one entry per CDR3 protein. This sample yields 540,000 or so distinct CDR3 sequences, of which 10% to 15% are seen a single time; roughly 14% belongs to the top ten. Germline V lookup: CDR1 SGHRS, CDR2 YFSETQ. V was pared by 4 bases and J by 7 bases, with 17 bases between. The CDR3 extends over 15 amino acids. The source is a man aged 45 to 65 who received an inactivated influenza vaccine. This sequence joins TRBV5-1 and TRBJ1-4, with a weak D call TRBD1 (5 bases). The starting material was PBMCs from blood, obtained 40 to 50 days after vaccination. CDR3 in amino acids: CASSPQGRVGEKLFF. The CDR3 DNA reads TGCGCCAGCAGCCCCCAGGGCAGGGTTGGTGAAAAACTGTTTTTT.